These 21 T cell receptor beta chains share one sample of origin, sequenced in a study of cytomegalovirus exposure and HLA in healthy donors (dated by TCRdb to about 2017). Libraries were built with the immunoSEQ multiplex PCR assay. For the multiplex PCR, a mixture combining 60 forward primers for TCR Vbeta segments and 13 reverse primers for TCR Jbeta segments was used. This is the immuneACCESS table as TCRdb keeps it, with only in-frame sequences that have V and J called. A part of the clones is gone; compared with another copy, unresolved V genes explain less than half, and the rest is unexplained. For this sample, the table gives approximately 130,000 clones. The top ten hold roughly 2% of the sample. Input material: PBMCs. Receptor source: an older woman in good health and CMV-seronegative.

This sequence joins TRBV5-1 and TRBJ1-1; D is ambiguous. Trimming removed 0 bases at V and 0 bases at J, with 9 bases between. CDR1 is SGHRS and CDR2 is YFSETQ in the germline V gene. The CDR3 totals 15 residues. The chain's CDR3 is CASSLASGLNTEAFF. CDR3 in DNA: TGCGCCAGCAGCTTGGCATCGGGATTGAACACTGAAGCTTTCTTT. Complete variable domain (other parts from reference TRBV5-1 and TRBJ1-1): KAGVTQTPRYLIKTRGQQVTLSCSPISGHRSVSWYQQTPGQGLQFLFEYFSETQRNKGNFPGRFSGRQFSNSRSEMNVSTLELGDSALYLCASSLASGLNTEAFFGQGTRLTVV.

V usage is TRBV5-4 and J usage is TRBJ2-7, with D tentatively TRBD1 (6 bases). CDR1 SGHNT and CDR2 YYREEE come from the germline V gene (reference sequence). The CDR3 covers 15 residues. Trimming left V 3 bases short and J 0 bases short, with 13 bases between. The CDR3 DNA is TGTGCCAGCAGCTCCTCGGGACAAAACTCCTACGAGCAGTACTTC. It codes for CASSSSGQNSYEQYF.

The V gene is TRBV2, the J gene TRBJ2-3; 10 bases are shared with TRBD2. This CDR3 region has 16 residues. V shed 7 bases, J shed 4 bases, and the junction held 11 bases outside the gene matches. The germline CDR1 and CDR2 sequences are SNHLY and FYNNEI. CDR3 bases: TGTGCCAGCACAGTTGGCTTAGCGGGAGGAGCAGATACGCAGTATTTT. Translated: CASTVGLAGGADTQYF.

The chain carries TRBV7-9 and TRBJ2-5, with 7 bases aligning to TRBD2. Germline V gene data show CDR1 as SEHNR and CDR2 as FQNEAQ (reference sequence). V dropped 5 bases and J dropped 5; count of bases not matched to a gene: 5. The CDR3 contains 13 residues. The CDR3 here is CASSEDGGETQYF. CDR3 nucleotide sequence: TGTGCCAGCAGCGAGGACGGGGGGGAGACCCAGTACTTC.

V usage is TRBV19 and J usage is TRBJ2-5; TRBD2 aligns across 9 bases. CDR3 length: 17 residues. Germline-derived CDR1 and CDR2 are LNHDA and SQIVND (reference sequence). Trimming removed 5 bases from V and 6 bases from J; junction bases left unmatched: 16. Here the CDR3 reads CASSYRPLAGVFQTQYF. The CDR3, as DNA: TGTGCCAGTAGTTACCGGCCCTTAGCGGGAGTCTTTCAGACCCAGTACTTC.

The chain is built from TRBV6-1 and TRBJ1-1, with D possibly matching TRBD1 (5 bases). The germline gives CDR1 MNHNS, CDR2 SASEGT. V lost 3 bases and J lost 6, with 14 bases in between. This CDR3 contains 14 residues. The CDR3 DNA reads as TGTGCCAGCAGTGACAGGGAGGGTTTCGCTGAAGCTTTCTTT. It encodes CASSDREGFAEAFF.

The chain is built from TRBV9 and TRBJ1-1; a weak D match, TRBD1 (5 bases). CDR3 length equals 15 residues. Germline V gene data show CDR1 as SGDLS and CDR2 as YYNGEE. The V end lost 0 bases, the J end lost 2 bases, and 11 bases lay between the germline ends. For the CDR3, the DNA is TGTGCCAGCAGCGTAGTGCTGGGGACTAACACTGAAGCTTTCTTT. Translation gives CASSVVLGTNTEAFF.

The V call is TRBV7-4, the J call TRBJ2-1; D remains unclear. The V end lost 1 base, the J end lost 6 bases, and 10 bases lay between the germline ends. There are 14 residues in the CDR3. The germline gives CDR1 SGHVT, CDR2 SQSDAQ. In DNA, the CDR3 is TGTGCCAGCAGCTTAGTGGCTGAAACCAATGAGCAGTTCTTC. This translates into CASSLVAETNEQFF.

The chain has TRBV5-1 and TRBJ2-5; tentatively, D is TRBD1 (7 bases). Germline CDR1 is SGHRS and CDR2 is YFSETQ. Trimming took off 2 bases at V and 5 bases at J, with 13 bases between the two ends. CDR3 length: 14 residues. The chain's CDR3 is CASSFGGGSETQYF. The CDR3 bases are TGCGCCAGCAGCTTCGGAGGGGGCTCTGAGACCCAGTACTTC.

The V call is TRBV29-1, the J call TRBJ2-5; TRBD2 matches at 14 bases. The CDR3 consists of 14 residues. The germline V gene has CDR1 SQVTM and CDR2 ANQGSEA. The J segment lost 9 bases and the V segment lost 5 bases, leaving 8 bases of the junction unmatched. In DNA, the CDR3 is TGCAGCGTTCCCGGACTAGCGGGGGGACTGTCCCAGTACTTC. Encoded protein: CSVPGLAGGLSQYF.

The chain joins TRBV6-6 to TRBJ1-1, with a possible D match to TRBD1 (5 bases). Germline CDR1 reads MNHNY; CDR2 reads SVGAGI (reference sequence). V was pared by 2 bases and J by 4 bases, with 8 bases between. The CDR3 sequence is 13 residues long. CDR3 region: CASSYGGSTEAFF. The CDR3 nucleotides are TGTGCCAGCAGTTACGGGGGGAGCACTGAAGCTTTCTTT.

V usage is TRBV7-8 and J usage is TRBJ2-7; the match to TRBD1 covers 8 bases. The CDR3 is made up of 15 amino acids. The germline gives CDR1 SGHVS, CDR2 FQNEAQ. After removal of 5 bases from V and 3 bases from J, the junction contained 9 bases not matched to a gene. Written as DNA, the CDR3 is TGTGCCAGCAGCCCCCGGACAGGGACTTTCTACGAGCAGTACTTC. Translation: CASSPRTGTFYEQYF.

The CDR3, as DNA: TGTGCCATCAGTGATGGGCAGGGCGGCTACACCTTC. This codes for CAISDGQGGYTF. This chain connects TRBV10-3 to TRBJ1-2, with a weak D call TRBD1 (5 bases). The V end lost 3 bases, the J end lost 8 bases, and 10 bases lay between the germline ends. Germline assignment: CDR1 ENHRY and CDR2 SYGVKD. The CDR3 has 12 amino acids.

The chain has TRBV2 and TRBJ2-5; D might be TRBD2 (7 bases). V was clipped by 3 bases and J by 5 bases, with 13 bases between them. In germline, CDR1 is SNHLY, CDR2 FYNNEI. The CDR3 consists of 14 residues. The CDR3 sequence is CASSEGGAGETQYF. In nucleotides, the CDR3 is TGTGCCAGCAGTGAGGGGGGGGCCGGGGAGACCCAGTACTTC.

The chain recombines TRBV5-1 with TRBJ2-5, with 8 bases aligning to TRBD2. The CDR3 sequence is 15 residues long. With 4 bases clipped from V and 4 bases from J, the junction kept 9 bases outside the gene matches. The germline gives CDR1 SGHRS, CDR2 YFSETQ. The CDR3 nucleotides read TGCGCCAGCAGCCCAGGGACTAGTTCTACAGAGACCCAGTACTTC. Amino acids: CASSPGTSSTETQYF.

This chain uses TRBV6-5 with TRBJ1-1, with D maybe TRBD1 (5 bases). Per the germline V gene, CDR1 is MNHEY and CDR2 is SVGAGI. V lost 2 bases to trimming and J lost 2 bases, with 12 bases between them. The CDR3 covers 15 residues. CDR3 bases: TGTGCCAGCAGTTACAACGGGGGGGGTAACACTGAAGCTTTCTTT. Amino acids: CASSYNGGGNTEAFF.

The CDR3 DNA is TGTGCTAGTGGTGTATTTTATCAGCCCCAGCATTTT. Translated: CASGVFYQPQHF. The J gene is TRBJ1-5, the V gene TRBV12-5; D unresolved. The CDR3 covers 12 residues. Germline CDR1 and CDR2: LGHNT and FRNRAP. The V gene lost 5 bases and the J gene lost 5 bases, with 7 bases spanning the gap. Supplemented by reference TRBV12-5 and TRBJ1-5, the full variable domain reads DARVTQTPRHKVTEMGQEVTMRCQPILGHNTVFWYRQTMMQGLELLAYFRNRAPLDDSGMPKDRFSAEMPDATLATLKIQPSEPRDSAVYFCASGVFYQPQHFGDGTRLSIL.

The chain uses TRBV7-9 and TRBJ2-7; 9 bases map to TRBD1. CDR1 and CDR2 (germline): SEHNR, FQNEAQ (reference sequence). The V and J ends lost 2 bases and 4 bases, in that order; junction bases with no gene match: 6. The CDR3 extends over 15 amino acids. CDR3 sequence: CASSLTGTGRYEQYF. The CDR3 DNA reads TGTGCCAGCAGCTTAACTGGGACAGGGAGGTACGAGCAGTACTTC.

The chain uses TRBV7-9 and TRBJ1-4; D might be TRBD1 (6 bases). Germline CDR1 reads SEHNR; CDR2 reads FQNEAQ (reference sequence). This CDR3 has 14 amino acids. The V and J ends lost 5 bases and 7 bases respectively, with 14 bases between them. CDR3 sequence reads: CASSRTGSGEKLFF. The CDR3 DNA reads TGTGCCAGCAGCCGCACAGGGTCTGGTGAAAAACTGTTTTTT.

V gene TRBV10-2 combines with J gene TRBJ1-5, with D unresolved. Trimming stripped 3 bases from V and 7 bases from J, with 13 bases between. The CDR3 contains 14 residues. Germline V CDR1 and CDR2: WSHSY, SAAADI. CDR3 sequence: CASSETGFNQPQHF. The CDR3 nucleotides are TGCGCCAGCAGTGAAACCGGTTTTAACCAGCCCCAGCATTTT.

This chain uses TRBV5-1 with TRBJ2-2; 8 bases are a match to TRBD2. The J segment lost 10 bases and the V segment lost 5 bases, leaving 13 bases of the junction unmatched. Per germline, CDR1 SGHRS and CDR2 YFSETQ. This CDR3 region has 15 residues. The CDR3 loop reads CASSGLTGGPEELFF. In nucleotides, the CDR3 is TGCGCCAGCAGTGGGCTAACGGGAGGGCCGGAGGAGCTGTTTTTT.